This paragraph covers one T cell receptor beta chain sequence. The antigen remains unidentified. It is likely a read error, because the conserved phenylalanine at the end of the CDR3 is missing. The DNA is left out, because the CDR3 cannot be placed on it with certainty; the CDR3 is given as TCRdb lists it. CD25-based Treg depletion was applied to purified naive CD4+ T cells. General observations from the study: Tumor Treg TCRs overlapped most with tumor naive CD4+ cells. Whole repertoires were not studied in the larger cohort, only one V-J beta rearrangement.

Germline CDR1 and CDR2: MNHEY and SVGAGI. The CDR3 adds up to 8 amino acids, both ends counted. Constant-region reverse primers amplified full-length variable regions, followed by semi-nested Nested Universal Primer A PCR. TCRdb re-derived calls from the 5' RACE reads in MiXCR, one entry per CDR3 protein. The sample gives tens of thousands of distinct CDR3 sequences, approximately 25% of which show up once; roughly 3.7% is in the top ten. The source of this sequence is a female donor with breast cancer. The chain uses TRBV6-5 and TRBJ1-1. Sequencing was performed on naive CD4+ T cells sorted from a lymph node. Subset defined: naive CD4+ T cells, CD4+CD45RA+CD25-. CDR3 loop: CASSYSNP.